The 17 T cell receptor beta chains listed next were all sequenced from one sample in a study of blood T cell repertoires in COVID-19. Repertoires were generated with immunoSEQ multiplex PCR, while TCRdb's copy carries only in-frame clones and drops some. The sample has about 480,000 clones, 87% seen once. The source material was PBMCs or T cells enriched from blood (not recorded which). The receptors stem from a woman aged 18-29 years with acute COVID-19.

The V call is TRBV11-2, the J call TRBJ2-1, with 13 bases aligning to TRBD2. After removal of 6 bases from V and 6 bases from J, the junction contained 8 bases not matched to a gene. This CDR3 is built from 16 residues. Looked up from germline, CDR1 is SGHAT and CDR2 is FQNNGV. Here the CDR3 reads CASSRELAGGPNEQFF. The CDR3 region has the DNA TGTGCCAGCAGTCGTGAACTAGCGGGAGGGCCCAATGAGCAGTTCTTC.

V is TRBV29-1 and J is TRBJ2-3; TRBD2 matches at 11 bases. Germline values: CDR1 SQVTM, CDR2 ANQGSEA. The J segment lost 2 bases and the V segment lost 5 bases, leaving 6 bases of the junction unmatched. The CDR3 runs to 15 residues. This CDR3 reads CSVRETSGDTDTQYF. As DNA, the CDR3 is TGCAGCGTTCGAGAGACTAGCGGGGACACAGATACGCAGTATTTT.

CDR3 sequence reads: CASSGTSGNEQFF. The CDR3 nucleotides are TGTGCCAGCAGCGGGACATCCGGCAATGAGCAGTTCTTC. The V call is TRBV7-9, the J call TRBJ2-1, with D maybe TRBD1 (6 bases). Between the trimmed V and J ends, which lost 5 bases and 6 bases, there was a span of 11 bases. The CDR3 runs 13 residues. Germline V gene lookup returns CDR1 SEHNR and CDR2 FQNEAQ (reference sequence).

This chain joins TRBV11-2 and TRBJ2-6; 9 bases agree with TRBD1. Trimming cost V 4 bases and J 4 bases; bases outside gene matches: 8. This CDR3 has 17 residues. Per germline, CDR1 SGHAT and CDR2 FQNNGV. CDR3 in amino acids: CASSSGTGSTGANVLTF. Written as DNA, the CDR3 is TGTGCCAGCAGCTCCGGGACAGGGTCTACCGGGGCCAACGTCCTGACTTTC. The whole variable domain, filled in from reference TRBV11-2 and TRBJ2-6, reads EAGVAQSPRYKIIEKRQSVAFWCNPISGHATLYWYQQILGQGPKLLIQFQNNGVVDDSQLPKDRFSAERLKGVDSTLKIQPAKLEDSAVYLCASSSGTGSTGANVLTFGAGSRLTVL.

The rearrangement joins TRBV5-1 to TRBJ2-3, with 8 bases aligning to TRBD1. The CDR3 is 12 amino acids. Germline V gene sequence: CDR1 SGHRS, CDR2 YFSETQ. J lost 9 bases, V lost 4 bases, and 4 bases had no gene match. The CDR3 protein is CASSPTGGTQYF. The DNA of the CDR3 is TGCGCCAGCAGCCCCACAGGGGGGACGCAGTATTTT.

The chain combines TRBV7-8 with TRBJ1-2; TRBD1 matches 8 bases. This CDR3 spans 13 amino acids. Germline V gene lookup returns CDR1 SGHVS and CDR2 FQNEAQ. Trimming took 5 bases from V and 8 from J; bases not matched to a gene: 7. The CDR3 DNA follows: TGTGCCAGCAGCCTGACAGGGGAGGGGGGCTACACCTTC. It is translated as CASSLTGEGGYTF.

This chain uses TRBV7-2 with TRBJ1-1; 7 nucleotides agree with TRBD1. There are 16 residues in the CDR3. Germline V gene data show CDR1 as SGHTA and CDR2 as FQGNSA. The ends lost 1 base at V and 2 bases at J; junction bases unmatched: 7. CDR3 loop: CASSLVAGGTNTEAFF. CDR3 nucleotide sequence: TGTGCCAGCAGCTTAGTCGCAGGGGGTACAAACACTGAAGCTTTCTTT.

The chain combines TRBV28 with TRBJ1-1; 7 positions match TRBD1. Germline values: CDR1 MDHEN, CDR2 SYDVKM. V trimming: 6 bases; J trimming: 6 bases; junction bases outside the gene matches: 19. The CDR3 contains 17 residues. The CDR3: CASSIGAAGRGNSEAFF. DNA of the CDR3: TGTGCCAGCAGCATTGGGGCCGCGGGCAGGGGGAATTCTGAAGCTTTCTTT.

The chain carries TRBV4-1 and TRBJ1-4; maybe TRBD1 (5 bases). Between the trimmed V and J ends, which lost 5 bases and 5 bases, there was a span of 18 bases. The CDR3 runs to 16 residues. In germline, CDR1 is MGHRA, CDR2 YSYEKL. The CDR3, as DNA: TGCGCCAGCAGCGCACGCGGGGGACTACAGAATGAAAAACTGTTTTTT. Its protein is CASSARGGLQNEKLFF.

This sequence joins TRBV6-2 or TRBV6-3 and TRBJ2-5; 11 bases fit TRBD2. CDR3 length: 17 amino acids. Per the germline V gene, CDR1 is MNHEY and CDR2 is SVGEGT. After removal of 7 bases from V and 0 bases from J, the junction contained 10 bases not matched to a gene. CDR3 in DNA: TGTGCCAGCAACCCGGGACTAGCGGTGAAGTACCAAGAGACCCAGTACTTC. It codes for CASNPGLAVKYQETQYF.

The genes are TRBV7-9 and TRBJ2-5; the D gene is possibly TRBD2 (6 bases). Per the germline V gene, CDR1 is SEHNR and CDR2 is FQNEAQ (reference sequence). This CDR3 is 14 amino acids long. Trimming stripped 5 bases from V and 2 bases from J, with 12 bases between. CDR3 in DNA: TGTGCCAGCAGCGGAGGGACGTTACAAGAGACCCAGTACTTC. Protein sequence: CASSGGTLQETQYF.

The chain uses TRBV18 and TRBJ2-7; D gene ambiguous. The CDR3 runs to 15 residues. The germline CDR1 and CDR2 sequences are KGHSH and LQKENI. The V gene lost 5 bases and the J gene lost 2 bases, with 16 bases spanning the gap. CDR3 region: CASSAQPTNPYEQYF. In DNA, the CDR3 is TGTGCCAGCTCAGCTCAACCCACAAACCCCTACGAGCAGTACTTC.

Concerning this clone itself: At one of its ends the junction is not consistent with the germline gene, which may arise from a read error. The V gene is TRBV6-1, the J gene TRBJ2-7; D remains unclear. CDR3 size: 14 residues. CDR1 and CDR2 (germline): MNHNS, SASEGT. The CDR3 reads CASSEVGRLYEQYF. DNA of the CDR3: TGTGCCAGCAGCGAAGTAGGCAGGTTGTACGAGCAGTACTTC.

V gene TRBV7-2 combines with J gene TRBJ1-4; perhaps TRBD1 as D (5 bases). V was trimmed by 5 bases and J by 5 bases, leaving 18 bases between them. The CDR3 extends over 16 amino acids. Germline CDR1 is SGHTA and CDR2 is FQGNSA. The CDR3: CASSAFGGVSNEKLFF. Here the CDR3 DNA reads TGTGCCAGCAGCGCCTTCGGGGGGGTGAGCAATGAAAAACTGTTTTTT.

This chain links TRBV10-3 with TRBJ2-2; D is perhaps TRBD1 (6 bases). Deletions cut 6 bases from V and 0 bases from J, with 8 bases between. The CDR3 has 14 residues. CDR1 is ENHRY and CDR2 is SYGVKD in the germline V gene. The CDR3 protein is CAIRQGSNTGELFF. CDR3 coding DNA: TGTGCCATCAGACAGGGATCGAACACCGGGGAGCTGTTTTTT.

The J gene is TRBJ1-2, the V gene TRBV11-2; D is unresolved. CDR1 SGHAT and CDR2 FQNNGV come from the germline V gene. This CDR3 region has 15 residues. Between the trimmed V and J ends, which lost 5 bases and 3 bases, there was a span of 16 bases. CDR3 loop: CASSPNPGHDYGYTF. DNA of the CDR3: TGTGCCAGCAGCCCGAACCCAGGTCATGACTATGGCTACACCTTC.

This clone occurred many times. The rearrangement links TRBV25-1 to TRBJ1-5, with unresolved D. The length of the CDR3 is 13 residues. Trimming took 6 bases from V and 0 from J, leaving 6 bases between them. Looked up from germline, CDR1 is MGHDK and CDR2 is SYGVNS. CDR3 protein: CASSSVSNQPQHF. The DNA for the CDR3 is TGTGCCAGCAGCTCGGTTAGCAATCAGCCCCAGCATTTT. The full variable domain, completed using reference TRBV25-1 and TRBJ1-5, is EADIYQTPRYLVIGTGKKITLECSQTMGHDKMYWYQQDPGMELHLIHYSYGVNSTEKGDLSSESTVSRIRTEHFPLTLESARPSHTSQYLCASSSVSNQPQHFGDGTRLSIL.